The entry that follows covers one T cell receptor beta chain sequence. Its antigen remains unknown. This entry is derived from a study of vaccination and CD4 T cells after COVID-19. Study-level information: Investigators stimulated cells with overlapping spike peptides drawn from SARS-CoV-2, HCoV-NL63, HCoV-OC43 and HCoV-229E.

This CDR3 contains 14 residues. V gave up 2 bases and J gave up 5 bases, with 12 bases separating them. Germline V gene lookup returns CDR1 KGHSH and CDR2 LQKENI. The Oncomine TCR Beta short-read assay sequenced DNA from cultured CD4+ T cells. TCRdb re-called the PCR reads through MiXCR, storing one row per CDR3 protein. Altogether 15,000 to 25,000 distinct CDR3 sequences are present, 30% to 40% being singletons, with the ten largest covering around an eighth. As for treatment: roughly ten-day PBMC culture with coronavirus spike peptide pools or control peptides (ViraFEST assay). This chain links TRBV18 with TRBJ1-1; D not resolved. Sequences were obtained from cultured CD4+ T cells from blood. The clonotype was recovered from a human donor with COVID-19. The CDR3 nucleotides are TGTGCCAGCTCACCAGACATACTAAGGACTGAAGCTTTCTTT. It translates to CASSPDILRTEAFF. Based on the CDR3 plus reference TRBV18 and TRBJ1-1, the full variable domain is NAGVMQNPRHLVRRRGQEARLRCSPMKGHSHVYWYRQLPEEGLKFMVYLQKENIIDESGMPKERFSAEFPKEGPSILRIQQVVRGDSAAYFCASSPDILRTEAFFGQGTRLTVV.